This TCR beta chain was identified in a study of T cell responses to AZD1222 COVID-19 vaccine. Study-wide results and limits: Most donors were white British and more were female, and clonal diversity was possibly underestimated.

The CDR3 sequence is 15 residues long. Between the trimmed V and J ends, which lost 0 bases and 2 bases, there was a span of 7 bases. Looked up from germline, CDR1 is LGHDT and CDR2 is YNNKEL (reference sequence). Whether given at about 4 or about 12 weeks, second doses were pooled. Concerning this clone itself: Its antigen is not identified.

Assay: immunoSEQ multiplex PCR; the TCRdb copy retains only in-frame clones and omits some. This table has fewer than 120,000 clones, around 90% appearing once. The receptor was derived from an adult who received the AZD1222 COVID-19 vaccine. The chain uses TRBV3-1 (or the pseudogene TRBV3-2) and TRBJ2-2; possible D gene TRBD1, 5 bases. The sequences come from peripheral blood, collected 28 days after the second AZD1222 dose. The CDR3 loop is CASSQDQGNTGELFF. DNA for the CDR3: TGTGCCAGCAGCCAAGATCAGGGAAACACCGGGGAGCTGTTTTTT.